This T cell receptor beta chain came from a study of identical twins. This clonotype was seen more than once but under ten times. Its antigen is unknown. cDNA carried unique molecular identifiers, and a universal primer site was added by template switching. Each CDR3 protein gets one entry after TCRdb re-called the 5' RACE reads with MiXCR. This table has roughly 700,000 distinct CDR3 sequences, approximately 9% appearing once. General study findings and limits: Twins' excess sharing was less marked for out-of-frame beta sequences. The more abundant beta clonotypes in cord blood had fewer insertions, and memory repertoires did not show this.

The germline V gene has CDR1 MDHEN and CDR2 SYDVKM. The V gene lost 5 bases and the J gene lost 4 bases, with 12 bases spanning the gap. The CDR3 sequence is 13 residues long. Separately, the same data were catalogued under a study of yellow fever vaccine responses in identical twins. That paper adds: Twin vaccine T cell responses reportedly seemed partly convergent, partly personalized.

The TCR comes from a woman aged 18-30 years in good health. Sample: PBMCs. The V and J genes are TRBV28 and TRBJ2-7; no clear D. The CDR3 loop is CASSEDAAYEQYF. CDR3 coding DNA: TGTGCCAGCAGTGAGGACGCCGCTTACGAGCAGTACTTC.